The following is a T cell receptor (beta chain) sequence with its context. What it binds is not known. This specimen belongs to a study of cytomegalovirus exposure and HLA in healthy donors. Sequencing used immunoSEQ multiplex PCR; TCRdb keeps in-frame clones, though not all of them. Among more than 300,000 clones listed, roughly 89% were seen once. General study findings and limits: A list of approximately 160 TCR beta chains associated with cytomegalovirus was given. The TCR clusters that emerged in the first cohort tended, a later analysis found, to co-occur in the approximately 110 validation repertoires.

The germline CDR1 and CDR2 sequences are LNHNV and YYDKDF (reference sequence). V was clipped by 0 bases and J by 5 bases; unmatched bases: 4. The CDR3 has 15 residues. The specimen was PBMCs. This receptor was obtained from a woman aged 18-29 years in good health and CMV-seronegative. The V call is TRBV15, the J call TRBJ2-3, with 8 bases aligning to TRBD1. CDR3 amino acids: CATSRDPDRGDTQYF. The CDR3 DNA sequence: TGTGCCACCAGCAGAGACCCCGACAGGGGAGATACGCAGTATTTT.